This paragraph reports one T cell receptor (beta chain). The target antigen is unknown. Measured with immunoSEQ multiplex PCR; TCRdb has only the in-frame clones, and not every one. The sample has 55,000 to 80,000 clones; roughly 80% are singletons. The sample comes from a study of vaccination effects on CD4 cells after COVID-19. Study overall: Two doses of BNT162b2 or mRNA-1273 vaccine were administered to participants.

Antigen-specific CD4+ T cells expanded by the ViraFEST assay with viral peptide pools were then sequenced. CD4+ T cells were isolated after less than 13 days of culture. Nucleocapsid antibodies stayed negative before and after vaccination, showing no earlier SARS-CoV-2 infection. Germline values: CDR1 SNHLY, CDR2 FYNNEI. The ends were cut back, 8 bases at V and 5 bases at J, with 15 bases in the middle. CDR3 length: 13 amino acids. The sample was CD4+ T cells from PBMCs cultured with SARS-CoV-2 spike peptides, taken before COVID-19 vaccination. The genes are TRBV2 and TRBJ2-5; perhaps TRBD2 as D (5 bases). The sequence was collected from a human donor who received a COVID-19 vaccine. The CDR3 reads CASSPGGWETQYF. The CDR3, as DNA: TGTGCCAGCTCCCCGGGCGGGTGGGAGACCCAGTACTTC.